Presented here are 16 T cell receptor beta chains from one specimen sequenced in a study of T cell responses to AZD1222 COVID-19 vaccine. Method: immunoSEQ multiplex PCR; TCRdb's copy keeps in-frame clones and lacks some. The table has 85,000 to 100,000 clones, roughly 90% seen once. The specimen was peripheral blood, collected on day 0 of AZD1222 vaccination. Source of these receptors: an adult in good health.

The rearrangement joins TRBV5-1 to TRBJ2-1; the match to TRBD2 covers 13 bases. This CDR3 is 14 amino acids long. Per the germline V gene, CDR1 is SGHRS and CDR2 is YFSETQ. The junction had 5 bases not matched to a gene; V was cut back by 4 bases and J by 10 bases. This CDR3 reads CASSPGLAGQEQFF. The CDR3, as DNA: TGCGCCAGCAGCCCGGGACTAGCGGGGCAGGAGCAGTTCTTC.

The chain joins TRBV5-1 to TRBJ2-5, with no clear D. V was cut by 4 bases and J by 3 bases, with 19 bases left in between. Germline V lookup: CDR1 SGHRS, CDR2 YFSETQ. The length of the CDR3 is 16 residues. CDR3 sequence: CASSPIARLIEETQYF. The DNA of the CDR3 is TGCGCCAGCAGCCCCATAGCCCGACTGATAGAAGAGACCCAGTACTTC.

This sequence joins TRBV20-1 and TRBJ1-6, with D hard to call. Germline CDR1 is DFQATT and CDR2 is SNEGSKA (reference sequence). The CDR3 is 11 amino acids. V shed 5 bases and J shed 7 bases, with 6 bases lying between them. CDR3 amino acids: CSAVTNSPLHF. In DNA, the CDR3 is TGCAGTGCTGTGACAAATTCACCCCTCCACTTT.

The V call is TRBV18, the J call TRBJ1-2, with 7 nucleotides matching TRBD1. This CDR3 contains 18 residues. The V gene end was trimmed by 0 bases and the J gene end by 2 bases; junction bases not matched to a gene: 12. Germline CDR1 reads KGHSH; CDR2 reads LQKENI. The CDR3 reads CASSPPIETAGGNYGYTF. The CDR3 DNA reads as TGTGCCAGCTCACCACCGATCGAAACTGCAGGGGGAAACTATGGCTACACCTTC.

The V call is TRBV3-1 (or the pseudogene TRBV3-2), the J call TRBJ1-1, with D possibly being TRBD1 (6 bases). V gave up 1 base and J gave up 5 bases, with 11 bases separating them. The germline V gene encodes CDR1 LGHDT and CDR2 YNNKEL (reference sequence). This CDR3 has 14 residues. The DNA of the CDR3 is TGTGCCAGCAGCCAAGGGGGGGGGCTGACTGAAGCTTTCTTT. It specifies CASSQGGGLTEAFF.

The gene calls are TRBV6-5 and TRBJ2-2; tentatively, D is TRBD1 (5 bases). Trimming took 6 bases from V and 1 from J, leaving 9 bases between them. Germline-derived CDR1 and CDR2 are MNHEY and SVGAGI. This CDR3 spans 14 amino acids. CDR3 region: CASSQGMNTGELFF. CDR3 sequence (DNA): TGTGCCAGCAGCCAGGGAATGAACACCGGGGAGCTGTTTTTT.

The chain uses TRBV4-3 and TRBJ1-2; D is uncertain. CDR1 is LGHNA and CDR2 is YSLEER in the germline V gene. CDR3 length equals 15 residues. V was cut by 0 bases and J by 4 bases, with 12 bases left in between. The CDR3, as DNA: TGCGCCAGCAGCCAAGATCAACTCACGAGCTATGGCTACACCTTC. Its protein is CASSQDQLTSYGYTF.

This clone was seen more than once but under ten times. The V and J genes are TRBV5-1 and TRBJ2-7; possibly TRBD2 for D (5 bases). With 0 bases removed from V and 3 bases from J, the gap between germline ends came to 13 bases. Germline loops: CDR1 SGHRS, CDR2 YFSETQ. CDR3 length: 15 amino acids. The CDR3 DNA sequence: TGCGCCAGCAGCTTGGACGGGGAGCTATTCTACGAGCAGTACTTC. Translated: CASSLDGELFYEQYF.

The rearrangement uses TRBV6-2 or TRBV6-3 and TRBJ1-5; 7 nucleotides line up with TRBD1. This CDR3 is built from 11 residues. The germline V gene has CDR1 MNHEY and CDR2 SVGEGT. The J segment lost 11 bases and the V segment lost 6 bases, leaving 4 bases of the junction unmatched. CDR3 loop: CASSDQGAQHF. For the CDR3, the DNA is TGTGCCAGCAGCGATCAGGGGGCCCAGCATTTT.

CDR3 in amino acids: CASSLVATGELFF. DNA for the CDR3: TGTGCCAGCAGCTTGGTGGCCACCGGGGAGCTGTTTTTT. The chain carries TRBV5-4 and TRBJ2-2; D not resolved. The germline gives CDR1 SGHNT, CDR2 YYREEE (reference sequence). The CDR3 contains 13 residues. Trimming took off 0 bases at V and 4 bases at J, with 4 bases between the two ends.

The gene calls are TRBV18 and TRBJ1-6; D gene uncertain. With 2 bases removed from V and 10 bases from J, the gap between germline ends came to 12 bases. Germline loops: CDR1 KGHSH, CDR2 LQKENI. CDR3 size: 14 residues. CDR3 DNA: TGTGCCAGCTCACCAGAGGGCTTGATCTCACCCCTCCACTTT. It yields the protein CASSPEGLISPLHF.

This clone was detected only a few times. The chain has TRBV7-9 and TRBJ1-2; 8 bases match TRBD1. This CDR3 has 14 residues. Looked up from germline, CDR1 is SEHNR and CDR2 is FQNEAQ (reference sequence). Trimming removed 5 bases from V and 7 bases from J; junction bases left unmatched: 9. Here the CDR3 DNA reads TGTGCCAGCAGCCCCCGACAGGGGTTGTCTGGCTACACCTTC. Translating gives CASSPRQGLSGYTF.

The chain combines TRBV9 with TRBJ1-1, with D unresolved. The CDR3 is 15 residues long. Trimming stripped 0 bases from V and 1 base from J, with 10 bases between. Germline V gene data show CDR1 as SGDLS and CDR2 as YYNGEE. DNA for the CDR3: TGTGCCAGCAGCGTAGCGCCTTGGGGGAACACTGAAGCTTTCTTT. This encodes CASSVAPWGNTEAFF.

The J gene is TRBJ2-7, the V gene TRBV5-6, with D unclear. The germline gives CDR1 SGHDT, CDR2 YYEEEE. The V gene lost 0 bases and the J gene lost 0 bases, with 7 bases spanning the gap. The CDR3 consists of 14 residues. CDR3 residues: CASSLAGSSYEQYF. The CDR3 nucleotides read TGTGCCAGCAGCTTGGCGGGTAGCTCCTACGAGCAGTACTTC.

The chain links TRBV12-5 to TRBJ2-7; possibly TRBD1 for D (5 bases). This CDR3 comprises 14 residues. The germline V gene has CDR1 LGHNT and CDR2 FRNRAP. The V and J ends lost 3 bases and 2 bases respectively, with 11 bases between them. The CDR3 spells CASGLPGIPYEQYF. The DNA of the CDR3 is TGTGCTAGTGGTTTACCAGGGATCCCCTACGAGCAGTACTTC.

V and J are TRBV7-9 and TRBJ1-6, with D tentatively TRBD1 (6 bases). This CDR3 is built from 17 residues. V shed 4 bases and J shed 8 bases, with 21 bases lying between them. Germline V gene lookup returns CDR1 SEHNR and CDR2 FQNEAQ (reference sequence). CDR3 in DNA: TGTGCCAGCAGCTCAAGCGAATTACAGGGCTTGTATTCACCCCTCCACTTT. This encodes CASSSSELQGLYSPLHF.